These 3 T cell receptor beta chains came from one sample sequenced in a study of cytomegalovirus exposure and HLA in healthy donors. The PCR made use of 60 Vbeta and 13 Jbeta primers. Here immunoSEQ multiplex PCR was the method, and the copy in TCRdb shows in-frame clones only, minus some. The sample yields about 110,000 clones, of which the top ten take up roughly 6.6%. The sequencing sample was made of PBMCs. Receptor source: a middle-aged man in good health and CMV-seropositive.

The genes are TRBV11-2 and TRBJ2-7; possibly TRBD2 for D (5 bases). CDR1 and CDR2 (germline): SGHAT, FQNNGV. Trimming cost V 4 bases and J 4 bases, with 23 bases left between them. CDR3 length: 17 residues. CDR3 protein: CASSSSRDTPRGYEQYF. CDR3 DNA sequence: TGTGCCAGCAGCTCCAGCCGTGACACTCCGAGAGGGTACGAGCAGTACTTC.

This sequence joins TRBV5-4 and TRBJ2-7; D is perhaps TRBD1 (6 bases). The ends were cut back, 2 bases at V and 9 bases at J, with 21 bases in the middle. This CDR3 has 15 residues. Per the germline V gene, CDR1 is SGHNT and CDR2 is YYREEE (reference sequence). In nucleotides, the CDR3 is TGTGCCAGCAGCTTTAACCGCGGACAGATATCTGCGCAGTACTTC. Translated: CASSFNRGQISAQYF. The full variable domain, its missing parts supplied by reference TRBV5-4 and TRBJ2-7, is ETGVTQSPTHLIKTRGQQVTLRCSSQSGHNTVSWYQQALGQGPQFIFQYYREEENGRGNFPPRFSGLQFPNYSSELNVNALELDDSALYLCASSFNRGQISAQYFGPGTRLTVT.

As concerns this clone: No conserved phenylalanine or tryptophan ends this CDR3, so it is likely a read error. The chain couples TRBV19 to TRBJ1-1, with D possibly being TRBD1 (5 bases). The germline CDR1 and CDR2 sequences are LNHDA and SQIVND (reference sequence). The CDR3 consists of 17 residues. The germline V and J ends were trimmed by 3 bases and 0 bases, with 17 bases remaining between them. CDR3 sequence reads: CASSIGPLGGMNTEAFL. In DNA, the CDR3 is TGTGCCAGTAGTATCGGGCCCCTGGGGGGGATGAACACTGAAGCTTTCCTT.